This T cell receptor beta chain was documented in a study of blood T cell repertoires in COVID-19. Study at large: Acute-phase and convalescent COVID-19 samples originated in the United States, Italy and Spain. PBMCs, B-cell-depleted T cells, or T cells provided the cDNA or gDNA that made up the material.

Profiling relied on immunoSEQ multiplex PCR, and the TCRdb table lists in-frame clones only, not all of them. The sample consists of more than 150,000 clones, 84% of them appearing once. This CDR3 has 11 amino acids. Germline V gives CDR1 DFQATT, CDR2 SNEGSKA (reference sequence). The germline V and J ends were trimmed by 6 bases and 9 bases, with 12 bases remaining between them. This chain links TRBV20-1 with TRBJ2-1; D perhaps matches TRBD2 (5 bases). The sample consisted of PBMCs or T cells enriched from blood (not recorded which). The clonotype comes from a woman aged 50 to 60 who had recovered from COVID-19. This CDR3 is CSATLAPEQFF. In nucleotides, the CDR3 is TGCAGTGCAACTCTAGCTCCTGAGCAGTTCTTC.